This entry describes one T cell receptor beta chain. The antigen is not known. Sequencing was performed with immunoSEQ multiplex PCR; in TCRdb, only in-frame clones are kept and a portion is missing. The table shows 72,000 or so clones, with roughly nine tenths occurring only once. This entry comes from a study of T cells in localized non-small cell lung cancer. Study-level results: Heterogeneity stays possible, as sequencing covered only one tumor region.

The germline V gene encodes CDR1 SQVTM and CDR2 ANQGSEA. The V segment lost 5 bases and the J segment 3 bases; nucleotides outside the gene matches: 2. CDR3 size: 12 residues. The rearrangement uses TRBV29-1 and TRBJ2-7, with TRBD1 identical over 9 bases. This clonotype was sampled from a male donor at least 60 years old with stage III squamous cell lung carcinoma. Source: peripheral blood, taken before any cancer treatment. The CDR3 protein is CSVLGQGYEQYF. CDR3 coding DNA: TGCAGCGTTTTGGGACAGGGCTACGAGCAGTACTTC.